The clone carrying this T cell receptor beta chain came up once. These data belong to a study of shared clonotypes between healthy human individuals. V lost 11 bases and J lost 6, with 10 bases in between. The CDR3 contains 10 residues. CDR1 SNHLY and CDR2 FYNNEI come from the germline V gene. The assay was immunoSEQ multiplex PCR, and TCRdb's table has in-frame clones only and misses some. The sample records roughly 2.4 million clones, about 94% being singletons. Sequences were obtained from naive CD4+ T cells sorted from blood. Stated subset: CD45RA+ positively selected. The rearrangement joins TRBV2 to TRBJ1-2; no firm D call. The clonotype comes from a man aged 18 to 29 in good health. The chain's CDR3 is CAGGEDGYTF. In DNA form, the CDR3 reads TGTGCCGGCGGGGAAGATGGCTACACCTTC.